These 19 T cell receptor beta chains share one sample of origin, sequenced in a study of blood T cell repertoires in COVID-19. The data were produced by immunoSEQ multiplex PCR, yet TCRdb's version contains in-frame clones alone and is incomplete. Among some 670,000 clones listed, 85% to 90% were seen once. Sample: peripheral blood. Every receptor here comes from a woman between 18 and 30 years old with acute or convalescent COVID-19.

V and J are TRBV5-1 and TRBJ2-7; 10 bases match TRBD1. Germline V CDR1 and CDR2: SGHRS, YFSETQ. This CDR3 has 16 residues. V lost 4 bases to trimming and J lost 3 bases; unmatched junction nucleotides: 10. In DNA, the CDR3 is TGCGCCAGCAGCACTACCGGGACAGGGGCCTTCTACGAGCAGTACTTC. This sequence encodes CASSTTGTGAFYEQYF.

This chain joins TRBV11-2 and TRBJ2-1, with 7 bases fitting TRBD2. Germline trimming cut 5 bases from V and 4 bases from J; bases unmatched to any gene: 11. The germline gives CDR1 SGHAT, CDR2 FQNNGV. The CDR3 spans 16 residues. The CDR3 reads CASSTPRGGAYNEQFF. The DNA of the CDR3 is TGTGCCAGCAGCACTCCTCGCGGGGGTGCGTACAATGAGCAGTTCTTC.

The CDR3 nucleotides read TGTGCCAGCCAGACAGGGTTGGGACCTAACTATGGCTACACCTTC. Translation: CASQTGLGPNYGYTF. The J gene is TRBJ1-2, the V gene TRBV19, with 7 bases lining up with TRBD1. The CDR3 contains 15 residues. Per germline, CDR1 LNHDA and CDR2 SQIVND (reference sequence). The V gene end was trimmed by 9 bases and the J gene end by 0 bases; junction bases not matched to a gene: 10.

This clone has more than one count but fewer than ten. The chain uses TRBV9 and TRBJ2-2; 9 nucleotides line up with TRBD2. The CDR3 runs 18 residues. Germline V gene lookup returns CDR1 SGDLS and CDR2 YYNGEE. The ends lost 4 bases at V and 1 base at J; junction bases unmatched: 11. The CDR3 protein is CASSPYVGAGGNTGELFF. The CDR3 DNA is TGTGCCAGCAGCCCCTACGTGGGAGCGGGGGGGAACACCGGGGAGCTGTTTTTT.

This chain uses TRBV2 with TRBJ1-2; the D gene is possibly TRBD1 (5 bases). From germline, CDR1 is SNHLY and CDR2 FYNNEI. V was shortened by 6 bases and J by 4 bases, with 15 bases between the two germline ends. The CDR3 is made up of 14 amino acids. The CDR3 DNA reads TGTGCCAGCAGCGCCGACAGATCTGGCTATGGCTACACCTTC. It specifies CASSADRSGYGYTF. Drawing the rest from reference TRBV2 and TRBJ1-2, the complete variable domain is EPEVTQTPSHQVTQMGQEVILRCVPISNHLYFYWYRQILGQKVEFLVSFYNNEISEKSEIFDDQFSVERPDGSNFTLKIRSTKLEDSAMYFCASSADRSGYGYTFGSGTRLTVV.

The J gene is TRBJ1-3, the V gene TRBV19; D remains ambiguous. This CDR3 has 14 residues. Germline CDR1 is LNHDA and CDR2 is SQIVND (reference sequence). V lost 6 bases to trimming and J lost 0 bases, with 9 bases between them. In nucleotides, the CDR3 is TGTGCCAGTAGAGTCGCGGACTCTGGAAACACCATATATTTT. Amino acid sequence: CASRVADSGNTIYF.

A few counts support this clone. CDR3 sequence: CAWRGRRNTEAFF. The CDR3 DNA is TGTGCCTGGAGAGGTAGGAGAAACACTGAAGCTTTCTTT. The chain employs TRBV30 and TRBJ1-1, with unresolved D. Germline CDR1 GTSNPN, CDR2 SVGIG (reference sequence). V was shortened by 3 bases and J by 2 bases, with 10 bases between the two germline ends. This CDR3 is built from 13 residues.

The CDR3 nucleotides are TGTGCCAGCAGCCGGGACTATAATTCACCCCTCCACTTT. Its translation is CASSRDYNSPLHF. This chain joins TRBV27 and TRBJ1-6; D gene unclear. Per germline, CDR1 MNHEY and CDR2 SMNVEV (reference sequence). The CDR3 is 13 residues long. The V gene lost 6 bases and the J gene lost 3 bases, with 6 bases spanning the gap.

V gene TRBV6-6 combines with J gene TRBJ1-2, with 9 bases fitting TRBD1. The CDR3 spans 12 residues. V shed 7 bases and J 8 bases; nucleotides not matched to a gene: 5. Germline CDR1 and CDR2: MNHNY and SVGAGI (reference sequence). CDR3 in DNA: TGTGCCAGCACGGGGACAGGGAACGGCTACACCTTC. Translated: CASTGTGNGYTF.

The chain employs TRBV4-1 and TRBJ1-3; a possible D gene is TRBD1 (5 bases). V was cut by 0 bases and J by 2 bases, with 17 bases left in between. CDR1 and CDR2 from the germline V gene are MGHRA and YSYEKL. The CDR3 runs 18 residues. CDR3 amino acids: CASSQESGLESAGNTIYF. In DNA form, the CDR3 reads TGCGCCAGCAGCCAAGAATCAGGGCTTGAATCGGCTGGAAACACCATATATTTT.

The chain carries TRBV15 and TRBJ1-1, with D hard to call. CDR1 and CDR2 (germline): LNHNV, YYDKDF (reference sequence). The CDR3 covers 15 residues. V shed 0 bases and J shed 1 base, with 9 bases lying between them. DNA of the CDR3: TGTGCCACCAGCAGAGACCTATTTGGGAACACTGAAGCTTTCTTT. Residues: CATSRDLFGNTEAFF.

Details on this clone: The same CDR3 also results from other DNA sequences found in this sample. V usage is TRBV6-5 and J usage is TRBJ1-1; TRBD1 might be the D (6 bases). The CDR3 runs to 13 residues. From germline, CDR1 is MNHEY and CDR2 SVGAGI. The V end lost 0 bases, the J end lost 8 bases, and 10 bases lay between the germline ends. CDR3 sequence (DNA): TGTGCCAGCAGTTACTCGACAGGAACGGAAGCTTTCTTT. It translates to CASSYSTGTEAFF.

The rearrangement links TRBV7-9 to TRBJ2-6, with D uncertain. CDR1 is SEHNR and CDR2 is FQNEAQ in the germline V gene (reference sequence). V lost 5 bases, J lost 0 bases, and 8 bases lay in between. The CDR3 consists of 15 residues. The CDR3 protein is CASSLTGSGANVLTF. DNA for the CDR3: TGTGCCAGCAGCCTCACCGGCTCTGGGGCCAACGTCCTGACTTTC.

V gene TRBV5-8 combines with J gene TRBJ1-2; tentative D call: TRBD1 (5 bases). V lost 4 bases and J 0 bases, leaving 10 bases between the germline ends. Germline lookup yields CDR1 SGHTS and CDR2 YDEGEE. This CDR3 contains 14 residues. CDR3 DNA: TGTGCCAGCAGCACAGACAGAACTAACTATGGCTACACCTTC. Encoded protein: CASSTDRTNYGYTF.

The rearrangement links TRBV19 to TRBJ2-1; 7 bases fit TRBD1. CDR1 is LNHDA, CDR2 SQIVND, per germline (reference sequence). J lost 5 bases, V lost 6 bases, and 10 bases had no gene match. The CDR3 totals 15 residues. The CDR3: CASSTNRGENNEQFF. In nucleotides, the CDR3 is TGTGCCAGTAGCACAAACAGGGGCGAGAACAATGAGCAGTTCTTC.

V gene TRBV19 combines with J gene TRBJ1-1; D is possibly TRBD1 (5 bases). The CDR3 is 12 residues long. Germline V gives CDR1 LNHDA, CDR2 SQIVND (reference sequence). Trimming took 6 bases from V and 5 from J, leaving 10 bases between them. CDR3 sequence reads: CASSGGGTEAFF. DNA of the CDR3: TGTGCCAGTAGCGGGGGTGGGACTGAAGCTTTCTTT.

The chain couples TRBV6-2 or TRBV6-3 to TRBJ2-7, with a possible D match to TRBD1 (6 bases). Germline CDR1 and CDR2: MNHEY and SVGEGT. Trimming took off 2 bases at V and 9 bases at J, with 11 bases between the two ends. The CDR3 has 12 amino acids. The CDR3 DNA sequence: TGTGCCAGCAGTTACCCTCCGGACAGGCAGTACTTC. This encodes CASSYPPDRQYF.

J is TRBJ1-6 and V is TRBV20-1, with 8 bases identical to TRBD1. V lost 6 bases and J lost 13; bases outside the gene matches: 14. Germline CDR1 reads DFQATT; CDR2 reads SNEGSKA (reference sequence). CDR3 size: 14 residues. The CDR3 sequence: CSASPGTGVSPLHF. The CDR3 nucleotides read TGCAGTGCCAGTCCCGGGACAGGCGTCTCGCCCCTCCACTTT.

The V and J genes are TRBV12-3 or TRBV12-4 and TRBJ1-1; possible D gene TRBD1, 6 bases. V lost 5 bases, J lost 5 bases, and 12 bases lay in between. The CDR3 spans 13 residues. The CDR3 DNA reads as TGTGCCAGCAGTCCACAGGGTATGACTGAAGCTTTCTTT. It encodes CASSPQGMTEAFF.